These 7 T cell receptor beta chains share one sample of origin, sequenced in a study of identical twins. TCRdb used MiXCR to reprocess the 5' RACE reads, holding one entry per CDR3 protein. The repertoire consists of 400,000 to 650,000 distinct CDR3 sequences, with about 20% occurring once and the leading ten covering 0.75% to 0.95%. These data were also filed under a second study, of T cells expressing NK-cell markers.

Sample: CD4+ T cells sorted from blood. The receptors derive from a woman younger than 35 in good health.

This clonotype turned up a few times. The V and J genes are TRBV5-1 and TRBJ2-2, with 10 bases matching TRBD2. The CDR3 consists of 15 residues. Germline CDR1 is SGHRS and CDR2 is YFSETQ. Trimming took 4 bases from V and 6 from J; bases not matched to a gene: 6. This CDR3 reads CASSLTSGVSGELFF. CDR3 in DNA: TGCGCCAGCAGCCTAACTAGCGGGGTGTCCGGGGAGCTGTTTTTT.

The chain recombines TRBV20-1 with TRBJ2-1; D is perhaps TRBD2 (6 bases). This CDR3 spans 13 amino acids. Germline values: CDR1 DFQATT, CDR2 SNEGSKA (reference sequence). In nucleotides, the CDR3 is TGCAGAGCAACGCGACTAGTCTCCAATGAGCAGTTCTTC. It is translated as CRATRLVSNEQFF.

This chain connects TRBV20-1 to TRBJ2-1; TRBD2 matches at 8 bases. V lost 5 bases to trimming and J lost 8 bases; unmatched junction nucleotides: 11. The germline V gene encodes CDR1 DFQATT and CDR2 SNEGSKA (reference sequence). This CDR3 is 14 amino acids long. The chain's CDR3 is CSAGGLVMGYEQFF. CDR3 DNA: TGCAGTGCTGGGGGACTAGTGATGGGCTATGAGCAGTTCTTC.

The DNA of the CDR3 is TGCAGTGCTAGGGGGGTTGGGGGCGGGAGAAACAATGAGCAGTTCTTC. Translated, it gives CSARGVGGGRNNEQFF. The gene calls are TRBV20-1 and TRBJ2-1, with D possibly TRBD2 on 7 matching bases. The CDR3 totals 16 residues. V was clipped by 3 bases and J by 5 bases, with 20 bases between them. The germline V gene has CDR1 DFQATT and CDR2 SNEGSKA (reference sequence).

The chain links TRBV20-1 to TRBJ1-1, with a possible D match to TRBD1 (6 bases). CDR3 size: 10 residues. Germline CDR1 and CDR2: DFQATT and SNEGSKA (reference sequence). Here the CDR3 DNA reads TGCAGCCTGAGGGGGTATGAAGCTTTCTTT. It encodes CSLRGYEAFF.

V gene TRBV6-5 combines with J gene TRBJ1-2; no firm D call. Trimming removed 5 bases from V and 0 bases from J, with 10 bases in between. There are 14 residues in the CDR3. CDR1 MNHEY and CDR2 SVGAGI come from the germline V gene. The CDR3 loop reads CASSHTGANYGYTF. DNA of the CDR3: TGTGCCAGCAGTCACACCGGGGCTAACTATGGCTACACCTTC.

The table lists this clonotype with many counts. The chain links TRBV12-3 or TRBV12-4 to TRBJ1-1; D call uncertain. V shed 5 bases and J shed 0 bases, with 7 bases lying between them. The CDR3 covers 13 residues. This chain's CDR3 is CASSQAMNTEAFF. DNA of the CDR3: TGTGCCAGCAGTCAGGCAATGAACACTGAAGCTTTCTTT.